Below, one T cell receptor beta chain is given with its context. These data are taken from a study of blood T cell repertoires in COVID-19. Background on the study: The samples span acute and convalescent COVID-19 from the United States, Italy and Spain.

Assay used: immunoSEQ multiplex PCR; TCRdb lists only in-frame clones, some missing. The repertoire holds about 260,000 clones, with approximately 80% as singletons. The CDR3 is 17 residues long. CDR1 LGHDT and CDR2 YNNKEL come from the germline V gene (reference sequence). The V and J ends lost 4 bases and 3 bases, in that order; junction bases with no gene match: 14. What was sequenced was peripheral blood. The clonotype originates from a human donor in a cohort sampled during active COVID-19. V usage is TRBV3-1 (or the pseudogene TRBV3-2) and J usage is TRBJ2-7; 8 nucleotides align to TRBD2. The DNA for the CDR3 is TGTGCCAGCAGCCCACACCTCGGCGGTAGCGGGAACTACGAGCAGTACTTC. Residues: CASSPHLGGSGNYEQYF.